Listed below are T cell receptor beta chains from one sample, sequenced in a study of PD-L1 blockade in urothelial cancer. Some clones are missing from TCRdb's copy, which holds only in-frame ones; the method was immunoSEQ multiplex PCR. Of about 47,000 clones listed, 70% to 90% are singletons. This specimen was PBMCs, taken around atezolizumab (anti-PD-L1) treatment. These TCRs come from a man aged 55 to 70 with urothelial cancer. CDR3s include the opening cysteine and the closing phenylalanine or tryptophan. The order of the fields is V gene, J gene, clone size, D gene, CDR3 DNA, CDR3 protein. D genes are given only for firm matches. Expanded clones are given a class, and other clones once, few, many or no size at all.

TRBV7-2,TRBJ2-1,.,TRBD2,TGTGCCAGCAGCCGATCGGGACTAGCGGGAGGGCAGGAGCAGTTCTTC,CASSRSGLAGGQEQFF
TRBV4-2,TRBJ1-2,few,.,TGTGCCAGCAGCCTTAGACAGGATTCTAACTATGGCTACACCTTC,CASSLRQDSNYGYTF
TRBV29-1,TRBJ2-3,.,TRBD1,TGCAGCGTGGCCGGGACAGGGGACACAGATACGCAGTATTTT,CSVAGTGDTDTQYF
TRBV6-5,TRBJ2-4,.,.,TGTGCCAGCAGGGCGGTAACCCTAGCCAAAAACATTCAGTACTTC,CASRAVTLAKNIQYF
TRBV7-2,TRBJ2-5,once,.,TGTGCCAGCAGCTTAGGATCCACGAGTTCCCAAGAGACCCAGTACTTC,CASSLGSTSSQETQYF
TRBV5-1,TRBJ1-4,few,.,TGCGCCAGCAGCTCGACCACGGGAGGGACTAATGAAAAACTGTTTTTT,CASSSTTGGTNEKLFF
TRBV7-2,TRBJ2-5,.,.,TGTGCCAGCAGCTTGCTCAGCGAGCAAGAGACCCAGTACTTC,CASSLLSEQETQYF
TRBV7-2,TRBJ2-1,.,TRBD1,TGTGCCAGCAGCTTTGACAGGGCCTACAATGAGCAGTTCTTC,CASSFDRAYNEQFF
TRBV5-6,TRBJ2-5,.,TRBD2,TGTGCCAGCAGCTTCGTTCGGACTAGCGGGGGCCAAGAGACCCAGTACTTC,CASSFVRTSGGQETQYF
TRBV7-2,TRBJ2-5,.,.,TGTGCCAGCAGCTCGCAAGAGACCCAGTACTTC,CASSSQETQYF
TRBV19,TRBJ2-7,.,TRBD1,TGTGCCAGTAGTATTTCAGGGGGCGACGAGCAGTACTTC,CASSISGGDEQYF
TRBV28,TRBJ2-5,.,.,TGTGCCAGCATCGGAGGTAACCAAGAGACCCAGTACTTC,CASIGGNQETQYF
TRBV5-1,TRBJ2-3,.,TRBD2,TGCGCCAGCAGCCGACTAGCGGGGGGTGTTAAAGGCACAGATACGCAGTATTTT,CASSRLAGGVKGTDTQYF
TRBV6-5,TRBJ1-3,.,.,TGTGCCAGCAGTGGCGACTGGCCCTCTGGAAACACCATATATTTT,CASSGDWPSGNTIYF
TRBV7-2,TRBJ1-5,few,TRBD1,TGTGCCAGTACAGGGGGCCTGAATCAGCCCCAGCATTTT,CASTGGLNQPQHF
TRBV25-1,TRBJ1-1,.,.,TGTGCCAGCAGTGAATATCGCGGCACTGAAGCTTTCTTT,CASSEYRGTEAFF
TRBV10-1,TRBJ2-3,.,TRBD2,TGCGCCAGCAGTGAGTCCTTCAGCGGGGGCACAGATACGCAGTATTTT,CASSESFSGGTDTQYF
TRBV28,TRBJ1-2,.,TRBD1,TGTGCCAGCAGAGGACAGGGGATAAGCTATGGCTACACCTTC,CASRGQGISYGYTF
TRBV29-1,TRBJ2-5,.,.,TGCAGCGTTCAGCCCCACAGGGTAATTGAAGAGACCCAGTACTTC,CSVQPHRVIEETQYF
TRBV19,TRBJ1-1,.,TRBD1,TGTGCCAGTAGTCTTCGGACAGGGAGGGCTGAAGCTTTCTTT,CASSLRTGRAEAFF
TRBV5-4,TRBJ2-6,.,.,TGTGCCAGCAGCACAATCTCTGGGGCCAACGTCCTGACTTTC,CASSTISGANVLTF
TRBV19,TRBJ2-3,.,.,TGTGCCAGTAGTATTGGAGAGACCACAGATACGCAGTATTTT,CASSIGETTDTQYF
TRBV4-1,TRBJ2-2,.,.,TGCGCCAGCAGCCCTGGGGCATACGCGGGGGGGGAGCTGTTTTTT,CASSPGAYAGGELFF
TRBV5-1,TRBJ1-1,once,TRBD1,TGCGCCAGCAGCTCACAGGGGGCGAGTAACACTGAAGCTTTCTTT,CASSSQGASNTEAFF
TRBV5-1,TRBJ2-3,.,.,TGCGCCAGTAGAGCTACAGCAAGACGCACAGATACGCAGTATTTT,CASRATARRTDTQYF
TRBV27,TRBJ1-6,.,TRBD1,TGTGCCAGCAGTCGTAAACCCGGGACAGGAAATTCACCCCTCCACTTT,CASSRKPGTGNSPLHF
TRBV27,TRBJ1-2,.,TRBD1,TGTGCCAGCAGACAAACAGGGGGCGTTTACTATGGCTACACCTTC,CASRQTGGVYYGYTF
TRBV7-8,TRBJ2-6,.,TRBD2,TGTGCCAGCAGCAAAACTCCAGCGGGAGCTGGGGCCAACGTCCTGACTTTC,CASSKTPAGAGANVLTF
TRBV28,TRBJ2-2,.,.,TGTGCCAGCAGGATACTAGTTACCACCGGGGAGCTGTTTTTT,CASRILVTTGELFF
TRBV7-2,TRBJ2-7,.,TRBD1,TGTGCCAGCAGCACTACCGGGACAGGGAGCGAGCAGTACTTC,CASSTTGTGSEQYF
TRBV6-1,TRBJ2-1,.,.,TGTGCCAGCAGTGAAACAGGTGGGGGGAATGAGCAGTTCTTC,CASSETGGGNEQFF
TRBV28,TRBJ1-1,.,.,TGTGCCAGCAGTCCTAGGACTGAAGCTTTCTTT,CASSPRTEAFF
TRBV7-2,TRBJ2-2,.,.,TGTGCCAGCAGCTTTCTTCAGGGGACCGGGGAGCTGTTTTTT,CASSFLQGTGELFF
TRBV11-2,TRBJ1-2,.,.,TGTGCCAGCAGCTTAGGGTCAGGGCTGAACTATGGCTACACCTTC,CASSLGSGLNYGYTF
TRBV6-5,TRBJ2-1,.,TRBD2,TGTGCCAGCAGTTACAGCGGTCTAGCGGGGTACAATGAGCAGTTCTTC,CASSYSGLAGYNEQFF
TRBV10-2,TRBJ1-6,few,.,TGCGCCAGCAGTGATTGGCAGGGCTATCGTTCACCCCTCCACTTT,CASSDWQGYRSPLHF
TRBV28,TRBJ2-5,.,TRBD1,TGTGCCAGCAGTACCATCCGGGACAGCCAAGAGACCCAGTACTTC,CASSTIRDSQETQYF
TRBV2,TRBJ1-5,few,TRBD1,TGTGCCAGCAGGACAGGGGCTGGTCAGCCCCAGCATTTT,CASRTGAGQPQHF
TRBV4-2,TRBJ2-5,.,TRBD2,TGTGCCAGCAGCCAAGGAAACGGGGGGGCGGAGACCCAGTACTTC,CASSQGNGGAETQYF
TRBV18,TRBJ1-3,.,.,TGTGCCAGCTCACCGGGGAGCTCTGGAAACACCATATATTTT,CASSPGSSGNTIYF
TRBV28,TRBJ1-5,.,TRBD1,TGTGCCAGCAGAACAGGGGGCGGCAATCAGCCCCAGCATTTT,CASRTGGGNQPQHF
TRBV29-1,TRBJ2-2,.,.,TGCAGCGCCCTAACTAGCAGTACGAACACCGGGGAGCTGTTTTTT,CSALTSSTNTGELFF
TRBV19,TRBJ2-7,.,.,TGTGCCAGTAGTATATTCGCGGCCAACTCCTACGAGCAGTACTTC,CASSIFAANSYEQYF
TRBV11-3,TRBJ2-5,.,.,TGTGCCAGCAGCCTCCTAGCGCCGACCCGACAAGAGACCCAGTACTTC,CASSLLAPTRQETQYF
TRBV6-5,TRBJ2-7,.,TRBD1,TGTGCCAGCAGTCCAAACACAGGGGCCCGTCACGAGCAGTACTTC,CASSPNTGARHEQYF
TRBV4-1,TRBJ2-2,.,.,TGCGCCAGCAGCGACGGAGGGGTAACCGGGGAGCTGTTTTTT,CASSDGGVTGELFF
TRBV5-1,TRBJ1-2,.,TRBD1,TGCGCCAGCAGAAAGGGACAGGGGGCACTTGACTACACCTTC,CASRKGQGALDYTF
TRBV30,TRBJ2-7,.,.,TGTGCCTGGAGTGTAACGACTATCTCCTACGAGCAGTACTTC,CAWSVTTISYEQYF
TRBV2,TRBJ2-7,.,.,TGTGCCAGCAGTGGAGCCTACGAGCAGTACTTC,CASSGAYEQYF
TRBV13,TRBJ2-7,.,.,TGTGCCAGCAGCTCGGGACTTTCTTACGAGCAGTACTTC,CASSSGLSYEQYF
TRBV14,TRBJ2-7,.,.,TGTGCCAGCAGCCGAGCTCAGGGAACCTACGAGCAGTACTTC,CASSRAQGTYEQYF
TRBV27,TRBJ2-5,.,TRBD2,TGTGCCAGCAGGACTAGCGGGAGGGCCGTAGCCCAAGAGACCCAGTACTTC,CASRTSGRAVAQETQYF
TRBV5-6,TRBJ1-1,.,.,TGTGCCAGCAGCTTGGGTTTAGGGGTGAACACTGAAGCTTTCTTT,CASSLGLGVNTEAFF